One and the same sample provided the 3 T cell receptor beta chains below, sequenced in a study of cytomegalovirus exposure and HLA in healthy donors. The PCR used 60 Vbeta and 13 Jbeta primers. Using immunoSEQ multiplex PCR, the repertoire was profiled, and TCRdb retains in-frame clones only, with some absent. Its table records 120,000 to 150,000 clones. The specimen was PBMCs. Receptors originate from a woman between 18 and 30 years old in good health and CMV-seronegative.

The chain is built from TRBV19 and TRBJ2-3, with D possibly TRBD1 on 5 matching bases. In germline, CDR1 is LNHDA, CDR2 SQIVND (reference sequence). Deletions cut 7 bases from V and 5 bases from J, with 16 bases between. This CDR3 spans 14 amino acids. The CDR3 protein is CASMPQGGVDTQYF. The DNA for the CDR3 is TGTGCCAGTATGCCGCAGGGTGGGGTAGATACGCAGTATTTT.

The chain recombines TRBV9 with TRBJ1-2, with D uncertain. The length of the CDR3 is 12 residues. Germline assignment: CDR1 SGDLS and CDR2 YYNGEE. The V end lost 4 bases, the J end lost 8 bases, and 12 bases lay between the germline ends. CDR3 region: CASSQLLGGYTF. The CDR3, as DNA: TGTGCCAGCAGCCAGTTGCTAGGAGGCTACACCTTC.

This chain links TRBV4-3 with TRBJ2-7, with D possibly TRBD2 on 7 matching bases. Germline loops: CDR1 LGHNA, CDR2 YSLEER. The CDR3 is made up of 19 amino acids. Trimming left V 4 bases short and J 2 bases short, with 27 bases between. The CDR3 DNA sequence: TGCGCCAGCAGCCGTGAGGGTCGGGGGCAAGTGCGGGAGCCCTACGAGCAGTACGTC. Its protein is CASSREGRGQVREPYEQYV.